These 24 T cell receptor beta chains originate from one sample sequenced in a study of CD8+CD57+ T cells in acquired aplastic anemia. In patients chosen for sequencing, flow cytometry had shown CD8+CD57+ cell expansion. TCR beta VDJ and CDR3 profiling used genomic DNA as template. TCRdb called the reads again in MiXCR, with one record for every CDR3 protein. This sample has a few hundred thousand distinct CDR3 sequences; approximately 80% occur once, and the top ten carry 40% to 50%. The source material was sorted CD4+, CD8+, or CD8+CD57+ T cells (not recorded which) from PBMCs. The receptors originated from a human donor with aplastic anemia.

The genes are TRBV5-1 and TRBJ1-1; D unresolved. CDR1 is SGHRS and CDR2 is YFSETQ in the germline V gene. This CDR3 is built from 17 residues. V lost 0 bases to trimming and J lost 0 bases, with 15 bases between them. The CDR3 DNA sequence: TGCGCCAGCAGCTTGGAATTCTACGGGAAGGTGAACACTGAAGCTTTCTTT. Translating it yields CASSLEFYGKVNTEAFF.

The chain couples TRBV2 to TRBJ2-1; D assignment may be TRBD1 or TRBD2 (6 bases each). Germline CDR1 and CDR2: SNHLY and FYNNEI. The ends were cut back, 6 bases at V and 12 bases at J, with 18 bases in the middle. The CDR3 is 13 amino acids. CDR3 region: CASRDGGTGTQFF. The CDR3 DNA sequence: TGTGCCAGCAGGGACGGGGGCACGGGTACGCAGTTCTTC.

A note on this clonotype: One junction end disagrees with the germline gene, perhaps due to a read error. The J gene is TRBJ1-1, the V gene TRBV15; D is unresolved. The CDR3 is 14 amino acids. Germline loops: CDR1 LNHNV, CDR2 YYDKDF (reference sequence). The CDR3 region is CATSDCSKHANQHF. Here the CDR3 DNA reads TGCGCCACCAGCGATTGCAGCAAGCACGCTAACCAGCACTTT.

The gene calls are TRBV7-2 and TRBJ2-3, with 7 nucleotides matching TRBD2. Germline V lookup: CDR1 SGHTA, CDR2 FQGNSA. Trimming took 1 base from V and 11 from J; bases not matched to a gene: 12. This CDR3 is 15 amino acids long. This chain's CDR3 is CASSLGGGPDDQQYF. CDR3 sequence (DNA): TGTGCCAGCAGCTTAGGGGGAGGGCCCGATGATCAGCAGTATTTT.

The CDR3 bases are TGTGCCAGCAGCGCTGGACTAGCGGGAGTACGCGAGCAGTACTTC. Residues: CASSAGLAGVREQYF. The chain has TRBV2 and TRBJ2-7; 13 bases map to TRBD2. Germline lookup yields CDR1 SNHLY and CDR2 FYNNEI. The CDR3 sequence is 15 residues long. With V trimmed by 6 bases and J by 6 bases, 8 bases remained unmatched.

V is TRBV5-6 and J is TRBJ1-2; no definite D call. The CDR3 has 13 amino acids. Trimming stripped 3 bases from V and 2 bases from J, with 8 bases between. Germline CDR1 and CDR2: SGHDT and YYEEEE. The CDR3 DNA follows: TGTGCCAGCAGCTCGTTGGGGAACTATGGCTACACCTTC. It is translated as CASSSLGNYGYTF.

Notes on this clonotype: The CDR3 carries no conserved terminal phenylalanine or tryptophan, so it likely arises from a read error. No DNA is shown, since the ends of the CDR3 on it are uncertain; the CDR3 is the one TCRdb lists. V and J are TRBV2 and TRBJ1-1; the listed D gene, TRBD1, was not tested against the DNA. Germline loops: CDR1 SNHLY, CDR2 FYNNEI. The CDR3 sequence runs 15 residues, both termini included. CDR3 sequence: CASGVGGTETPEFFL.

The chain employs TRBV24-1 and TRBJ2-2; no clear D. The CDR3 totals 14 residues. Germline V gene sequence: CDR1 KGHDR, CDR2 SFDVKD. Trimming removed 6 bases at V and 0 bases at J, with 7 bases between. CDR3 amino acids: CATSFGANTGELFF. DNA for the CDR3: TGTGCCACCAGTTTCGGCGCGAACACCGGGGAGCTGTTTTTT.

The V call is TRBV2, the J call TRBJ1-1; a possible D gene is TRBD1 (5 bases). The CDR3 is made up of 14 amino acids. V lost 8 bases, J lost 5 bases, and 18 bases lay in between. The germline gives CDR1 SNHLY, CDR2 FYNNEI. CDR3 DNA sequence: TGTGCCAGCGGCCCCGGGGGAGGAGAGACTGAAGCTTTCTTT. Residues: CASGPGGGETEAFF.

The V and J genes are TRBV5-6 and TRBJ1-6; D call uncertain. This CDR3 is 14 amino acids long. The V and J ends lost 4 bases and 6 bases respectively, with 11 bases between them. The germline V gene encodes CDR1 SGHDT and CDR2 YYEEEE. The CDR3 protein is CASSPVDANSPLHF. The CDR3 DNA reads TGTGCCAGCAGCCCCGTTGACGCTAATTCACCCCTCCACTTT. Looking up the rest from reference TRBV5-6 and TRBJ1-6 gives the full variable domain: DAGVTQSPTHLIKTRGQQVTLRCSPKSGHDTVSWYQQALGQGPQFIFQYYEEEERQRGNFPDRFSGHQFPNYSSELNVNALLLGDSALYLCASSPVDANSPLHFGNGTRLTVT.

Details on this clonotype: A junction end diverges from the germline sequence, so it may reflect a read error. This rearrangement joins TRBV2 to TRBJ1-6; the D gene is possibly TRBD1 (5 bases). CDR1 is SNHLY, CDR2 FYNNEI, per germline. The CDR3 covers 16 residues. The CDR3 nucleotides read TGTGCCAGCAGCGCCGACAGCGCCTCCAAGCATTCTCCCCTCCACTTT. It encodes CASSADSASKHSPLHF.

This clonotype showed up just once. Because the CDR3 is missing its conserved closing phenylalanine or tryptophan, this is likely a read error. No DNA is shown, since the ends of the CDR3 on it are uncertain; the CDR3 is the one TCRdb lists. The chain uses TRBV7-9 and TRBJ1-2; the table's TRBD1 call for D was not verified on the DNA. Germline V gene data show CDR1 as SEHNR and CDR2 as FQNEAQ (reference sequence). A total of 13 residues make up the CDR3, ends included. CDR3 loop: CASSLDVAGGSEV.

V usage is TRBV9 and J usage is TRBJ1-1; D might be TRBD1 (5 bases). The CDR3 has 14 amino acids. The V end was cut by 7 bases, the J end by 4 bases, with 17 bases between. In germline, CDR1 is SGDLS, CDR2 YYNGEE. The CDR3 bases are TGTGCCAGCGGGGTGGGGGGGGGGACCACTGAAGCTTTCTTT. It specifies CASGVGGGTTEAFF.

Of note for this clonotype: The junction departs from the called germline gene at one end, perhaps through a read error. For the CDR3, the DNA is TGTGCCAGCAGCTTAGGCCGGGACAGGGTCGATGCACCCCCCTTC. Residues: CASSLGRDRVDAPPF. This rearrangement joins TRBV7-6 to TRBJ1-2; the match to TRBD1 covers 9 bases. Germline values: CDR1 SGHVS, CDR2 FNYEAQ. The CDR3 has 15 amino acids. Combining the CDR3 with reference TRBV7-6 and TRBJ1-2 gives the whole variable domain GAGVSQSPRYKVTKRGQDVALRCDPISGHVSLYWYRQALGQGPEFLTYFNYEAQQDKSGLPNDRFSAERPEGSISTLTIQRTEQRDSAMYRCASSLGRDRVDAPPFGSGTRLTVV.

This chain links TRBV5-5 with TRBJ1-6; D call uncertain. This CDR3 has 16 residues. From germline, CDR1 is SGHKS and CDR2 YYEKEE (reference sequence). V lost 4 bases, J lost 0 bases, and 11 bases lay in between. In DNA form, the CDR3 reads TGTGCCAGCAGCGCAGTAGCAGCCTCCTATAATTCACCCCTCCACTTT. This sequence encodes CASSAVAASYNSPLHF.

This clonotype was picked up one time. The gene calls are TRBV7-9 and TRBJ2-5; 7 bases are shared with TRBD2. Germline CDR1 SEHNR, CDR2 FQNEAQ (reference sequence). V shed 3 bases and J 3 bases; nucleotides not matched to a gene: 13. The CDR3 spans 17 residues. The CDR3 here is CASSFQRSGGSEETQYF. DNA for the CDR3: TGTGCCAGCAGCTTTCAAAGAAGCGGCGGGAGCGAAGAGACCCAGTACTTC.

To note about this clonotype: The junction departs from germline at one end; a sequencing error may be responsible. The chain has TRBV11-1 and TRBJ1-6; tentative D call: TRBD1 (5 bases). The germline V gene encodes CDR1 SGHAT and CDR2 FQDESV (reference sequence). The CDR3 length is 16 residues. The CDR3 sequence: CASSLAGGAIGSPLHF. The CDR3 DNA sequence: TGTGCCAGCAGCCTAGCGGGAGGGGCAATAGGTTCACCCCTCCACTTT.

As concerns this clonotype: The junction departs from germline at one end; a sequencing error may be responsible. This rearrangement joins TRBV2 to TRBJ1-1, with a tentative D call TRBD1 (5 bases). CDR1 and CDR2 (germline): SNHLY, FYNNEI. CDR3 length: 15 residues. This CDR3 reads CGSSGGGGANTEAFF. The CDR3 DNA sequence: TGTGGCAGCAGTGGGGGGGGAGGCGCGAACACTGAAGCTTTCTTT.

The V and J genes are TRBV7-9 and TRBJ2-2; 11 positions match TRBD1. CDR1 SEHNR and CDR2 FQNEAQ come from the germline V gene (reference sequence). This CDR3 comprises 11 residues. V was clipped by 11 bases and J by 9 bases; unmatched bases: 2. CDR3 in DNA: TGTGCCGGACAGGGGGCTAGGGAGCTGTTTTTT. Translated, it gives CAGQGARELFF.

This clonotype was recorded a few times. The chain links TRBV7-2 to TRBJ2-5; tentatively, D is TRBD1 (6 bases). Germline V gene lookup returns CDR1 SGHTA and CDR2 FQGNSA. The germline V and J ends were trimmed by 4 bases and 3 bases, with 12 bases remaining between them. The CDR3 totals 14 residues. DNA of the CDR3: TGTGCCAGCAGCTCCAGGGGTGCTGAAGAGACCCAGTACTTC. Translation: CASSSRGAEETQYF.

The chain combines TRBV5-4 with TRBJ1-5; TRBD1 agrees at 9 bases. This CDR3 has 17 residues. CDR1 SGHNT and CDR2 YYREEE come from the germline V gene (reference sequence). With V trimmed by 0 bases and J by 0 bases, 4 bases remained unmatched. CDR3 nucleotide sequence: TGTGCCAGCAGCTTGGACAGGGGGCCATATAGCAATCAGCCCCAGCATTTT. This encodes CASSLDRGPYSNQPQHF.

This chain's CDR3 is CASSLRGPDTQYF. CDR3 bases: TGTGCCAGCAGCTTAAGGGGACCAGATACGCAGTATTTT. The V and J genes are TRBV7-3 and TRBJ2-3; D tentatively reads TRBD1 or TRBD2 (5 bases each). V lost 1 base, J lost 4 bases, and 6 bases lay in between. CDR3 length: 13 amino acids. Germline CDR1 reads SGHTA; CDR2 reads FQGTGA. The whole variable domain, filled in from reference TRBV7-3 and TRBJ2-3, reads GAGVSQTPSNKVTEKGKYVELRCDPISGHTALYWYRQSLGQGPEFLIYFQGTGAADDSGLPNDRFFAVRPEGSVSTLKIQRTERGDSAVYLCASSLRGPDTQYFGPGTRLTVL.

This clonotype has more than one count but fewer than ten. CDR3 sequence (DNA): TGTGCCAGCAGGAGGGACGGCCGGAACACTGAAGCTTTCTTT. It codes for CASRRDGRNTEAFF. The V and J genes are TRBV12-3 or TRBV12-4 and TRBJ1-1, with D perhaps TRBD1 (5 bases). CDR3 length equals 14 residues. Trimming pared 6 bases from V and 1 base from J, leaving 12 bases between.

On this clonotype: A junction end diverges from the germline sequence, so it may reflect a read error. The J gene is TRBJ2-3, the V gene TRBV7-9; D possibly corresponds to TRBD1 (6 bases). The CDR3 is made up of 11 amino acids. Germline V gene data show CDR1 as SEHNR and CDR2 as FQNEAQ (reference sequence). The CDR3 loop is CASSWTDEQFF. DNA for the CDR3: TGTGCCAGCTCCTGGACAGATGAGCAGTTCTTT.